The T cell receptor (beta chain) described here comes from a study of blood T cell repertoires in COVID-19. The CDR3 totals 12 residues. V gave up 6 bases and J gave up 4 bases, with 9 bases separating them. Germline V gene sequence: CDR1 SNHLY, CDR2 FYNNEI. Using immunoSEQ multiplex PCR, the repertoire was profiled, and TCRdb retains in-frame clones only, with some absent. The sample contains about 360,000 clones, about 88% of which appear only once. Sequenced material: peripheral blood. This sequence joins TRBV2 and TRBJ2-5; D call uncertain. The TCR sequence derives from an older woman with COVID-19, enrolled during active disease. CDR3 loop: CASSPLAETQYF. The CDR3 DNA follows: TGTGCCAGCAGCCCCCTGGCAGAGACCCAGTACTTC.